The rows below give T cell receptor beta chains drawn from one sample of a study of blood T cells in healthy people across ages. A single record per CDR3 protein comes from TCRdb applying MiXCR to the 5' RACE reads. The table has around 1,700,000 distinct CDR3 sequences, 25% to 30% seen once. Sequencing was carried out using blood. The receptor source for this set is a woman aged 30 to 39 in good health. The CDR3 runs from the conserved cysteine through the conserved F or W. The D gene is left open where the match is weak. Clone size is stated in some rows and not others, as once, few, many or a class when expanded.

clone size,V gene,D gene,J gene,CDR3 DNA,CDR3 protein
-,TRBV11-2,TRBD1,TRBJ2-5,TGTGCCAGCAGCCAGGGACAGCTGTACCAAGAGACCCAGTACTTC,CASSQGQLYQETQYF
few,TRBV24-1,-,TRBJ2-3,TGTGCCACCAGTGATTTGCGGCGGGGTAACACAGATACGCAGTATTTT,CATSDLRRGNTDTQYF
few,TRBV7-9,TRBD2,TRBJ2-5,TGTGCCAGCAACCTACGACTAGCGGAAGGCGAGACCCAGTACTTC,CASNLRLAEGETQYF
many,TRBV15,TRBD2,TRBJ2-7,TGTGCCACCAGCAGTGACGCGACTAGCGGCTACGAGCAGTACTTC,CATSSDATSGYEQYF
many,TRBV4-3,TRBD2,TRBJ2-4,TGCGCCAGCAGCCAAGATAGGATTAGCGGGAGCAAAAACATTCAGTACTTC,CASSQDRISGSKNIQYF
many,TRBV5-5,TRBD1,TRBJ1-2,TGTGCCAGCAGCCCCGACAGGGGGCGACGAGGCTACACCTTC,CASSPDRGRRGYTF
-,TRBV12-3/TRBV12-4,TRBD1,TRBJ2-6,TGTGCCAGCGACCCGACAGGGTTGGCAGGGGCCAATGTCCTGACTTTC,CASDPTGLAGANVLTF
-,TRBV7-2,TRBD2,TRBJ2-1,TGTGCCAGCAGCTTAGATCAGCGGGGAGGGATAAAGGATCACAATGAGCAGTTCTTC,CASSLDQRGGIKDHNEQFF
-,TRBV5-5,-,TRBJ1-4,TGTGCCAGCAGCCCTTGGCCGATTACAAATGAAAAACTGTTTTTT,CASSPWPITNEKLFF
many,TRBV29-1,TRBD1,TRBJ1-4,TGCAGCGGAGCGGAGACAGGGGATGAAAAACTGTTTTTT,CSGAETGDEKLFF
-,TRBV11-2,TRBD2,TRBJ2-3,TGTGCCAGCGGGGCCGGGAGGTCTAGCACAGATACGCAGTATTTT,CASGAGRSSTDTQYF
once,TRBV24-1,-,TRBJ2-5,TGTGCCACCAGTGGGCCCGAGCGGACCCAGTACTTC,CATSGPERTQYF
many,TRBV4-3,-,TRBJ2-5,TGCGCCAGCAGCCAAGGAGAGTCTACACGGAGGGCCCAGTACTTC,CASSQGESTRRAQYF
-,TRBV7-9,TRBD2,TRBJ2-7,TGTGCCAGCAGTATGAACAGCGGGGGCCCTTTCGACGAGCAGTACTTC,CASSMNSGGPFDEQYF
many,TRBV15,-,TRBJ2-5,TGTGCCACCAGGAGGGGGAAGCAAGAGACCCAGTACTTC,CATRRGKQETQYF
-,TRBV4-3,TRBD2,TRBJ2-1,TGCGCCAGCAGCCAACTTAGCGGGAGAGGTGAGCAGTTCTTC,CASSQLSGRGEQFF
many,TRBV2,-,TRBJ2-5,TGTGCCGCTATTAAAACCGGCGGCCTGACAGAGACCCAGTACTTC,CAAIKTGGLTETQYF
many,TRBV7-9,TRBD2,TRBJ2-3,TGTGCCAGCAGCTCTAGCGGGACAGATACGCAGTATTTT,CASSSSGTDTQYF
few,TRBV4-1,-,TRBJ2-7,TGCGCCAGCAGCTTTGGGCGGGGCAGTACCTACGAGCAGTACTTC,CASSFGRGSTYEQYF
many,TRBV7-2,TRBD2,TRBJ2-6,TGTGCCAGCATCGGGAGGGGACCCTTCTCTGGGGCCAACGTCCTGACTTTC,CASIGRGPFSGANVLTF
-,TRBV7-8,-,TRBJ2-1,TGTGCCAGCAGCTTAGTGGTGGGGGACAATGAGCAGTTCTTC,CASSLVVGDNEQFF
many,TRBV29-1,-,TRBJ1-2,TGCAGCGTTGAAGGCCGGCGGGCGTATGGCTACACCTTC,CSVEGRRAYGYTF
-,TRBV5-6,-,TRBJ2-5,TGTGCCAGCAGCTTTGGGTTACATTGGAAAGAGACCCAGTACTTC,CASSFGLHWKETQYF
-,TRBV20-1,-,TRBJ2-7,TGCAGTGCTAGAGGCGAGTACAATGAGCAGTACTTC,CSARGEYNEQYF
few,TRBV5-1,TRBD2,TRBJ2-5,TGCGCCAGCAGCTTCTTAGGGACTACCTCACAAGAGACCCAGTACTTC,CASSFLGTTSQETQYF
few,TRBV12-5,TRBD1,TRBJ2-1,TGTGCTAGTGGTACTGACAGGGGTGGTAGTGAGCAGTTCTTC,CASGTDRGGSEQFF
once,TRBV20-1,-,TRBJ2-7,TGCAGTGCTAGAGATCTACGAGGAGGGGCCTACGAGCAGTACTTC,CSARDLRGGAYEQYF
-,TRBV3-1,TRBD2,TRBJ2-7,TGTGCCAGCAGCCAAGGCATCGGGGGGGCTTACGAGCAGTACTTC,CASSQGIGGAYEQYF
-,TRBV6-5,-,TRBJ1-1,TGTGCCAGCAGCCGACTGTGGCGGACTGAAGCTTTCTTT,CASSRLWRTEAFF